Below, 9 T cell receptor beta chains from the same sample are listed, as sequenced in a study of blood T cell repertoires in COVID-19. Sequencing used immunoSEQ multiplex PCR; TCRdb keeps in-frame clones, though not all of them. The table records under 300,000 clones, 70% to 90% of them present only once. Sequenced: peripheral blood. The receptors stem from a man aged 55 to 70 with acute or convalescent COVID-19.

V usage is TRBV24-1 and J usage is TRBJ2-3, with TRBD2 identical over 8 bases. Germline V gene data show CDR1 as KGHDR and CDR2 as SFDVKD. V shed 3 bases, J shed 0 bases, and the junction held 1 base outside the gene matches. The CDR3 sequence is 15 residues long. The chain's CDR3 is CATSDASGSTDTQYF. As DNA, the CDR3 is TGTGCCACCAGTGATGCTAGCGGGAGCACAGATACGCAGTATTTT.

The chain joins TRBV24-1 to TRBJ2-5, with TRBD2 as a possible D gene (6 bases). V gave up 4 bases and J gave up 4 bases, with 9 bases separating them. This CDR3 region has 13 residues. Per the germline V gene, CDR1 is KGHDR and CDR2 is SFDVKD. The CDR3 reads CATSEAGGETQYF. CDR3 coding DNA: TGTGCCACCAGTGAGGCCGGGGGAGAGACCCAGTACTTC.

The V and J genes are TRBV9 and TRBJ2-1; 7 bases are shared with TRBD1. Germline CDR1 SGDLS, CDR2 YYNGEE. CDR3 length: 15 amino acids. V was pared by 2 bases and J by 5 bases, with 7 bases of the junction left unmatched. CDR3 bases: TGTGCCAGCAGCGTGCCGGGACAGAAAGACAATGAGCAGTTCTTC. Translated, it gives CASSVPGQKDNEQFF.

This clone was observed once. The rearrangement links TRBV2 to TRBJ1-5, with D perhaps TRBD1 (6 bases). From germline, CDR1 is SNHLY and CDR2 FYNNEI. The CDR3 covers 15 residues. V was pared by 5 bases and J by 0 bases, with 11 bases between. This CDR3 reads CASSPDSHSNQPQHF. Written as DNA, the CDR3 is TGTGCCAGCAGTCCGGACAGCCATAGCAATCAGCCCCAGCATTTT.

The gene calls are TRBV6-1 and TRBJ1-4, with D possibly matching TRBD1 (5 bases). The CDR3 loop spans 13 amino acids. The V and J ends lost 6 bases and 5 bases respectively, with 10 bases between them. The germline V gene encodes CDR1 MNHNS and CDR2 SASEGT. DNA for the CDR3: TGTGCCAGCAGGGGCAGGGAAAATGAAAAACTGTTTTTT. It codes for CASRGRENEKLFF.

The chain uses TRBV7-8 and TRBJ2-3, with TRBD2 matching over 7 bases. This CDR3 spans 14 amino acids. V shed 6 bases and J 3 bases; nucleotides not matched to a gene: 6. Germline CDR1 is SGHVS and CDR2 is FQNEAQ. The CDR3 DNA is TGTGCCAGCAGGACCGGGACTACTACAGATACGCAGTATTTT. It specifies CASRTGTTTDTQYF.

This chain joins TRBV6-5 and TRBJ1-1; a possible D gene is TRBD1 (5 bases). There are 15 residues in the CDR3. CDR1 is MNHEY, CDR2 SVGAGI, per germline. V lost 5 bases, J lost 0 bases, and 13 bases lay in between. The CDR3 bases are TGTGCCAGCAGTCTAGGGCAGGGAATGAACACTGAAGCTTTCTTT. Its protein product is CASSLGQGMNTEAFF.

Comments on this clone: The junction differs from germline at one of its ends, possibly a read error. The chain carries TRBV6-2 or TRBV6-3 and TRBJ2-1; 7 bases match TRBD2. CDR3 length: 13 residues. Germline loops: CDR1 MNHEY, CDR2 SVGEGT. This CDR3 reads CATSGGRAREQFF. The CDR3 coding sequence is TGTGCCACCAGTGGGGGGAGGGCCCGTGAGCAGTTCTTC.

The chain carries TRBV6-5 and TRBJ1-2, with D tentatively TRBD1 (5 bases). V was trimmed by 7 bases and J by 4 bases, leaving 7 bases between them. Germline V lookup: CDR1 MNHEY, CDR2 SVGAGI. CDR3 length equals 11 residues. The CDR3 DNA follows: TGTGCCAGCAAGGGGATCTATGGCTACACCTTC. This gives the protein CASKGIYGYTF.